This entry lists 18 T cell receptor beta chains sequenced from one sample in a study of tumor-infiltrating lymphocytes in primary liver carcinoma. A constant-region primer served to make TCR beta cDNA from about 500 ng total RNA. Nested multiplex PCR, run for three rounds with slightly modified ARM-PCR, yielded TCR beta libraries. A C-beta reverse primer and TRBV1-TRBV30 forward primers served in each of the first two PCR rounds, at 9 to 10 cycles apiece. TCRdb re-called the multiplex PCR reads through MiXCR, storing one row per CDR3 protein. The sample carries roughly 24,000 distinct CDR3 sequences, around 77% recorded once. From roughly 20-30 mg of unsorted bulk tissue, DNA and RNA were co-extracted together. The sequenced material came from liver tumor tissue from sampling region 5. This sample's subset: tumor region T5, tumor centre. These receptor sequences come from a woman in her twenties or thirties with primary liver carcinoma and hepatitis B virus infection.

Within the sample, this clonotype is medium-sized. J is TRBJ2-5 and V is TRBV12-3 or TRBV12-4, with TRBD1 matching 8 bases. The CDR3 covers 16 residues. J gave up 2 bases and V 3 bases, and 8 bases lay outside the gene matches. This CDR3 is CASSFRTGGTQETQYF. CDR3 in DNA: TGTGCCAGCAGTTTTCGTACAGGGGGAACACAAGAGACCCAGTACTTC.

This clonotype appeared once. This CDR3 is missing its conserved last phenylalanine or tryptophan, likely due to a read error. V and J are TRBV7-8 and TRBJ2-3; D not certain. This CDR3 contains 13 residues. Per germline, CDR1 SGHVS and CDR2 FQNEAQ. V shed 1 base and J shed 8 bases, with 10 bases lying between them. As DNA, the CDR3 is TGTGCCAGCAGCTTAGATGGAGTGAGTACGCAGTATCTT. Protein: CASSLDGVSTQYL.

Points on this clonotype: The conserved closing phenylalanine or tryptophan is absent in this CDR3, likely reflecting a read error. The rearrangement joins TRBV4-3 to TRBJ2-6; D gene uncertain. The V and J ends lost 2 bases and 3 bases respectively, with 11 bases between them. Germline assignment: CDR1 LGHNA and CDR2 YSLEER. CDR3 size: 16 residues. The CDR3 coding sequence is TGCGCCAGCAGCCAAACATGGAATGATGGGGCCAACGTCCTGACTTCC. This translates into CASSQTWNDGANVLTS.

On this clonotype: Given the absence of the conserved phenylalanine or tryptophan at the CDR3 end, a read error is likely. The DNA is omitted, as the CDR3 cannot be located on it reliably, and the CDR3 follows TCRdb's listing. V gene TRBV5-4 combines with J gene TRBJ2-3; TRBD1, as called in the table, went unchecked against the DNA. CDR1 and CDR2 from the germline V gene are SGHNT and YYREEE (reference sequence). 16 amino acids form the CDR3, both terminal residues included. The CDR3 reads CASSLGQGRGSDTHYS.

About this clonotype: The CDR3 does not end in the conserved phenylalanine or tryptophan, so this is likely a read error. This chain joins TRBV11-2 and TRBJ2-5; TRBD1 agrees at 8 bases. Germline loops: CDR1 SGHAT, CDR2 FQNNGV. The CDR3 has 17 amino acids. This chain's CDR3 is CVSSLPGQGVGKETQYS. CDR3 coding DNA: TGTGTCAGCAGCCTCCCTGGACAGGGAGTTGGGAAAGAGACCCAGTACTCC.

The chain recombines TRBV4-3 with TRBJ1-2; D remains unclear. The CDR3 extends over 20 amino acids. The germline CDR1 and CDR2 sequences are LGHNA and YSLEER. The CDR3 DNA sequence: TGCGCTAACAGCCAAGGCGAAGGAAGGGTCAGGACCGCTACTAACTATGGCTACACCTTC. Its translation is CANSQGEGRVRTATNYGYTF.

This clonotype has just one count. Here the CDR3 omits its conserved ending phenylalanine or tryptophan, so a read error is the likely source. The DNA for the CDR3 is TGTGCCAGCAGATCCCGACTAGCGGGATCTACCGAGCAGTACTCC. Protein sequence: CASRSRLAGSTEQYS. The V gene is TRBV7-8, the J gene TRBJ2-7; 11 bases fit TRBD2. The germline gives CDR1 SGHVS, CDR2 FQNEAQ. The trim removed 6 bases at V and 6 bases at J, leaving 10 bases unmatched. This CDR3 region has 15 residues.

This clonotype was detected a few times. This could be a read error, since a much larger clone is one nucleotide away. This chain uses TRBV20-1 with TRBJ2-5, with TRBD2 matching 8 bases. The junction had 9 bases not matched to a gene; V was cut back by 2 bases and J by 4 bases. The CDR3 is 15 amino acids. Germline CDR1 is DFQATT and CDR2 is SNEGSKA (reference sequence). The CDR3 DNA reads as TGCAGTGCTAGAAGACTAGCGAGATCGAGAGAGACCCAGTACTTC. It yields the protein CSARRLARSRETQYF.

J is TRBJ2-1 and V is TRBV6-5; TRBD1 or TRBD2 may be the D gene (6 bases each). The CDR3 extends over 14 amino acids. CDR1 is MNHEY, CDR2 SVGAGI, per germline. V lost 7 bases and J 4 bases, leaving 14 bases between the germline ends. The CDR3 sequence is CASILGGRYNEQFF. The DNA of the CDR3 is TGTGCCAGCATCCTCGGGGGCCGATACAATGAGCAGTTCTTC.

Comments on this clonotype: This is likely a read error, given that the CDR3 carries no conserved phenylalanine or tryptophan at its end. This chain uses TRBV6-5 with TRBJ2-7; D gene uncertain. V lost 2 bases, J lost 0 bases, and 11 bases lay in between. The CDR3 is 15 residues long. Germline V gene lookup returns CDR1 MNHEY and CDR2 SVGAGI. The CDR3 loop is CASSYKNSCSYEQYL. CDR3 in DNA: TGTGCCAGCAGTTACAAGAACAGCTGCTCCTACGAGCAGTACTTA.

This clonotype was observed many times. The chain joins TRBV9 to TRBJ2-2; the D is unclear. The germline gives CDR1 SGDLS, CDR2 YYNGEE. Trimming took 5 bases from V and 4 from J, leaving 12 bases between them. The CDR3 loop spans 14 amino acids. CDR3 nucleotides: TGTGCCAGCAGGCCCTACGTGGGCACCGGGGAGCTGTTTTTT. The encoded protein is CASRPYVGTGELFF.

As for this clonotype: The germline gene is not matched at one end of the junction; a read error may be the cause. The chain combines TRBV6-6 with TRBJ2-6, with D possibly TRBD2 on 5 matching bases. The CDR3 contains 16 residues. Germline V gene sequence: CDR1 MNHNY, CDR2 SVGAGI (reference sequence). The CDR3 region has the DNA TGCGCCAGCAACCTCCGGGGTCGCTCTGGGGTCAACGTCATGACTTTC. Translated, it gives CASNLRGRSGVNVMTF.

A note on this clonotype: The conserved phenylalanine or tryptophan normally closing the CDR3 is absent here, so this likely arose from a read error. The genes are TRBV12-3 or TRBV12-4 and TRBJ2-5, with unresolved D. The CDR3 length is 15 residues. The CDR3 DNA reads TGCGCCAGCAGCACCTACCCCGTGAGAGAAGAGACCCAGTACTAC. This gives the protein CASSTYPVREETQYY.

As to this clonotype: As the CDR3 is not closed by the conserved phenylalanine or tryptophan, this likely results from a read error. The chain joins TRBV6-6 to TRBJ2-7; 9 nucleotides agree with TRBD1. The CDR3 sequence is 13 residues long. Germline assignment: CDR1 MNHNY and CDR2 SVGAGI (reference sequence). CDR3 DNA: TGTGCTAGCAATAGGGACAGGGCTTACGAGCAGTACCTC. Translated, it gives CASNRDRAYEQYL.

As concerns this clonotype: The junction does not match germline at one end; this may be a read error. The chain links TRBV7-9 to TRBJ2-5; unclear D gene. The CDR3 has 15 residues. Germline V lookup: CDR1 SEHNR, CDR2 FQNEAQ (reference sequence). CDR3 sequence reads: CANSQALNWGETQYF. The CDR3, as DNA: TGTGCCAACAGCCAGGCACTCAACTGGGGAGAGACCCAGTACTTC.

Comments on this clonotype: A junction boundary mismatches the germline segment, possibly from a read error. CDR3 region: CVSSPGTTFYF. The CDR3 nucleotides read TGTGTCAGCAGCCCGGGGACAACCTTCTATTTT. This chain links TRBV11-2 with TRBJ1-3, with D tentatively TRBD1 (6 bases). CDR3 size: 11 residues. In germline, CDR1 is SGHAT, CDR2 FQNNGV.

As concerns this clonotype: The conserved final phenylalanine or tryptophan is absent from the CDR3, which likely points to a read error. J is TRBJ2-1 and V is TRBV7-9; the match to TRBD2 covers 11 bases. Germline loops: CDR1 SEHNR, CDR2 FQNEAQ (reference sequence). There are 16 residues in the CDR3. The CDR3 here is CASNLGTSGARNEQFI. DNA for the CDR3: TGTGCCAGCAACTTAGGGACTAGCGGAGCTAGGAATGAGCAGTTCATC.

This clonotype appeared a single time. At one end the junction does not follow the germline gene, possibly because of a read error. The DNA for the CDR3 is TGTGCCAACAGCTCTCGACTAGCGGGAGCGGAACAGTTCTTC. Encoded protein: CANSSRLAGAEQFF. The rearrangement joins TRBV11-3 to TRBJ2-1, with 12 bases aligning to TRBD2. Germline V gene lookup returns CDR1 SGHNT and CDR2 YENEEA. The CDR3 consists of 14 residues.